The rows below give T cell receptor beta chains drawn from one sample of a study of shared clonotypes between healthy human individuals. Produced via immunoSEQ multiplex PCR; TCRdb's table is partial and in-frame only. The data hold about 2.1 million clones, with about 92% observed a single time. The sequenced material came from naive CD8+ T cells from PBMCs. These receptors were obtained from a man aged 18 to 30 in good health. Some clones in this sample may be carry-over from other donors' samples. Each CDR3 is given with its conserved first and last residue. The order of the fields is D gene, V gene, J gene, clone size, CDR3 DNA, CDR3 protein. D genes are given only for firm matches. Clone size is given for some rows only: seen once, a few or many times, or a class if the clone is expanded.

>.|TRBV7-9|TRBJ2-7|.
TGTGCCAGCAGCTTAGGAAGGGAGCAGTACTTC
CASSLGREQYF
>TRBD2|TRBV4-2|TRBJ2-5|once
TGTGCCAGCAGCCAAGACACTGTGGGACTAGCGGGAGTTGAGACCCAGTACTTC
CASSQDTVGLAGVETQYF
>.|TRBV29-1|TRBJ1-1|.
TGCAGCGTCCCCTGGTCCGACAGTAGGGGGGACACTGAAGCTTTCTTT
CSVPWSDSRGDTEAFF
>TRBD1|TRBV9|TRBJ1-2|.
TGTGCCAGCAGCGGCCCTGGGACAGGGAATGGCTACACCTTC
CASSGPGTGNGYTF
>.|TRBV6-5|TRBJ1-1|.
TGTGCCAGCAGTACCCCCGAAGTCCGCACTGAAGCTTTCTTT
CASSTPEVRTEAFF
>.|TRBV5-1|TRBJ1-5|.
TGCGCCAGCAGCCCTACTGGGATTCAGCCCCAGCATTTT
CASSPTGIQPQHF
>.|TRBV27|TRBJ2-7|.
TGTGCCAGCAGTTTTCGGGACCGCCGCCTCGAGCAGTACTTC
CASSFRDRRLEQYF
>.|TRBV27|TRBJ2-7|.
TGTGCCAGCAGTTTAGGAGGGGGCGTCTACGAGCAGTACTTC
CASSLGGGVYEQYF
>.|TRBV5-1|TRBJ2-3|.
TGCGCCAGCAGTTACCGGGACTCCCGTCGAGTCCCAGATACGCAGTATTTT
CASSYRDSRRVPDTQYF
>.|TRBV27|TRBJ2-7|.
TGTGCCAGCAGTCAAAACCCCAAAAGACAGGTCCAAAAGCAGTACTTC
CASSQNPKRQVQKQYF
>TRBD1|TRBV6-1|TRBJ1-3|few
TGTGCCAGCAGTGATCGACAGGGGCCAGGGGACACCATATATTTT
CASSDRQGPGDTIYF
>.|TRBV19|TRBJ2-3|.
TGTGCCAGTAGTATAGTTCTATGGACAGCCCCAGATACGCAGTATTTT
CASSIVLWTAPDTQYF
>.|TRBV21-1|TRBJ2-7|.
TGTGCCAGCAGCAAAGCGGTGCCCCTCGGAACGGGAGAGGTGCAGTACTTC
CASSKAVPLGTGEVQYF
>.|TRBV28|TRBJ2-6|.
TGTGCCAGCAGTTTATCGGGGCGAGTGGGGGCCAACGTCCTGACTTTC
CASSLSGRVGANVLTF
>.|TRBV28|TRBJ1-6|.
TGTGCCAGCAGTATAGGGAGTTCACCCCTCCACTTT
CASSIGSSPLHF
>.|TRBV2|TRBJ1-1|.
TGTGCCAGTCCTAAGGGGACCCGGCAAGGTGAAGCTTTCTTT
CASPKGTRQGEAFF
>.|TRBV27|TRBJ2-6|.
TGTGCCAGCAGTTTATGGCGCTCTGGGGCCAACGTCCTGACTTTC
CASSLWRSGANVLTF
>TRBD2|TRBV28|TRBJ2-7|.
TGTGCCAGCAGTTTACGTGGCGGGAGGGCGTTTATAGGAGGCGAGCAGTACTTC
CASSLRGGRAFIGGEQYF
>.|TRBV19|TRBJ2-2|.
TGTGCCAGTAACCCTACCTCTGGAGCCGGGGAGCTGTTTTTT
CASNPTSGAGELFF
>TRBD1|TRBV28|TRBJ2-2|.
TGTGCCAGCACGTACAGGGGAGTAACCGGGGAGCTGTTTTTT
CASTYRGVTGELFF
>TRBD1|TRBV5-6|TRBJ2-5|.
TGTGCCAGCAGCTTGGGGGGGACAGGGGTCCAAGAGACCCAGTACTTC
CASSLGGTGVQETQYF
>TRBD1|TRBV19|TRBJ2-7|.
TGTGCCAGTAGCTCGGACAGGGGGCACCCCTACGAGCAGTACTTC
CASSSDRGHPYEQYF
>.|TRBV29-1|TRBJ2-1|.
TGCAGCGCGTGTTGTAGCGGCCCCTACAATGAGCAGTTCTTC
CSACCSGPYNEQFF
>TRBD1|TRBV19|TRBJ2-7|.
TGTGCCAGTAGTACCTGGGACAGCACCTCCTACGAGCAGTACTTC
CASSTWDSTSYEQYF
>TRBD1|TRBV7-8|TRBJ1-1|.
TGTGCCAGCAGCTTACCAGACAGGGGGCCCGTTGCTGAAGCTTTCTTT
CASSLPDRGPVAEAFF
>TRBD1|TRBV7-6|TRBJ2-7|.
TGTGCCAGCAGCTTAGGGACAGGGGGCTCGTACGAGCAGTACTTC
CASSLGTGGSYEQYF
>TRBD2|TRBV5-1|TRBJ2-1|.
TGCGCCAGCAGCTTGGACGTTAGGCTAGCGGGACCCTACAATGAGCAGTTCTTC
CASSLDVRLAGPYNEQFF
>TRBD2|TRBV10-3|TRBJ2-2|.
TGTGCCATCAGCTGGCCTAGCGGGGGGGCGAACACCGGGGAGCTGTTTTTT
CAISWPSGGANTGELFF
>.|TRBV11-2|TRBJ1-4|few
TGTGCCAGCAGCCACGACGAAGAAAAACTGTTTTTT
CASSHDEEKLFF
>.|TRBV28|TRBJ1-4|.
TGTGCCAGCAGTGATATAGGGGGAGCCGATAATGAAAAACTGTTTTTT
CASSDIGGADNEKLFF
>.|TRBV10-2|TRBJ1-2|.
TGCGCCAGCAGTAACCTACAGGGCGGCGGCTACACCTTC
CASSNLQGGGYTF
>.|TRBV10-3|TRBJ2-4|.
TGTGCCACCGGCCAGGTCCTCGAAAACATTCAGTACTTC
CATGQVLENIQYF
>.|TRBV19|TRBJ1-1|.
TGTGCCAGTAGTATCGTGGGGGCGGGGCTCGCTTTCTTT
CASSIVGAGLAFF
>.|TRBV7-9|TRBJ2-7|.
TGTGCCAGCAGAGGCGGGGAATCCTACGAGCAGTACTTC
CASRGGESYEQYF
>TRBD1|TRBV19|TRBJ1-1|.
TGTGCCAGTAGTGCGCATCAGGGGGTCTCTGAAGCTTTCTTT
CASSAHQGVSEAFF
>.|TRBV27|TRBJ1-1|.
TGTGCCAGCAGTTTATTCGGGACCATGAACACTGAAGCTTTCTTT
CASSLFGTMNTEAFF
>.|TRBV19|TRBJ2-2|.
TGTGCCACTATCCACAAGGCCGGGGAGCTGTTTTTT
CATIHKAGELFF
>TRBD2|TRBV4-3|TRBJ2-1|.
TGCGCCAGCAGCCAAGATGCGGGGAATAGCGGGGCCTTAAATGAGCAGTTCTTC
CASSQDAGNSGALNEQFF
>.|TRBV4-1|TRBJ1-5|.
TGCGCCAGCAGCCCCACCTACGGGGGAGTGAATCAGCCCCAGCATTTT
CASSPTYGGVNQPQHF
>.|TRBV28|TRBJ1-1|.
TGTGCCAGCAGTTTCCCAGGGCCTTTCGCTTTCTTT
CASSFPGPFAFF
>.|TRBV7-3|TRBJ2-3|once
TGTGCCAGCAGTTCCTCAACAGTCTTCGGACACCGAATCACAGATACGCAGTATTTT
CASSSSTVFGHRITDTQYF
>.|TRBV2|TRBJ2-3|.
TGTGCCAGCAGTGAAGATTACAGGACAGAGTTTAGCACAGATACGCAGTATTTT
CASSEDYRTEFSTDTQYF
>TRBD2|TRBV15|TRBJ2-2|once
TGTGCCACCAGCAGAGATCTAACTAGCGGAGACACCGGGGAGCTGTTTTTT
CATSRDLTSGDTGELFF
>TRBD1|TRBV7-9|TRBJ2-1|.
TGTGCCAGCAGCGAAAGGACAGGGGACAATGAGCAGTTCTTC
CASSERTGDNEQFF
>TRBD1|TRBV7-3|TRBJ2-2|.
TGTGCCAGCAGCCCAAACCCGAGGGACAGGAACACCGGGGAGCTGTTTTTT
CASSPNPRDRNTGELFF
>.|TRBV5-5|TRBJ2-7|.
TGTGCCAGCAGCTTGCCCGCGCCCTACGAGCAGTACTTC
CASSLPAPYEQYF
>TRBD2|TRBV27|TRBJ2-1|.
TGTGCCAGCAGCCCTATTAGCGGGAGGCAAAGGGATGAGCAGTTCTTC
CASSPISGRQRDEQFF
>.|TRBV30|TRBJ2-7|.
TGTGCCTGGAGTGACCCTTACTCGGGGGGCGTCGAGCAGTACTTC
CAWSDPYSGGVEQYF
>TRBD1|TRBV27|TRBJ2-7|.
TGTGCCAGCAGTTTATCTGGGACAGGGTGGTACGAGCAGTACTTC
CASSLSGTGWYEQYF
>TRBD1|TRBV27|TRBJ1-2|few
TGTGCCAGCAGGGACCGGACAGGGGCTGGGTATGGCTACACCTTC
CASRDRTGAGYGYTF
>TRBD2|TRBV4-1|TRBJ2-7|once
TGCGCCAGCAGCCAACTGACTAGCAGCTCCTACGAGCAGTACTTC
CASSQLTSSSYEQYF
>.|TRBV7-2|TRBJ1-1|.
TGTGCCAGCAGCTCGTACAAACAGCCGTTGGGGAACACTGAAGCTTTCTTT
CASSSYKQPLGNTEAFF
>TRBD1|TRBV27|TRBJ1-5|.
TGTGCCAGCAGTTTAACAGGGGGACCAAATCAGCCCCAGCATTTT
CASSLTGGPNQPQHF
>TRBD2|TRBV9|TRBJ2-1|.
TGTGCCAGCAGCGTAGCGGGCGGGGGGTACAATGAGCAGTTCTTC
CASSVAGGGYNEQFF